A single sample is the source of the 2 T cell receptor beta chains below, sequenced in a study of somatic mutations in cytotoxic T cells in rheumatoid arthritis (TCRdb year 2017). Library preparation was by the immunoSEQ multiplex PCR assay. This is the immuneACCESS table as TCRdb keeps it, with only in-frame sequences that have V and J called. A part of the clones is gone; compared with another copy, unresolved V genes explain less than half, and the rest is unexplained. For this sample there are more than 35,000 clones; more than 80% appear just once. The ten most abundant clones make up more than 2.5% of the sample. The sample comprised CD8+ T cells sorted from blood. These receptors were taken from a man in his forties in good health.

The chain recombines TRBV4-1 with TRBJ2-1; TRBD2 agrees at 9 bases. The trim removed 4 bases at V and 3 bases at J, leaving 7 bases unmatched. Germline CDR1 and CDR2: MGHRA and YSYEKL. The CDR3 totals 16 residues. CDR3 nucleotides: TGCGCCAGCAGCCCTCGACTAGCGGCTCTCTACAATGAGCAGTTCTTC. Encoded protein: CASSPRLAALYNEQFF.

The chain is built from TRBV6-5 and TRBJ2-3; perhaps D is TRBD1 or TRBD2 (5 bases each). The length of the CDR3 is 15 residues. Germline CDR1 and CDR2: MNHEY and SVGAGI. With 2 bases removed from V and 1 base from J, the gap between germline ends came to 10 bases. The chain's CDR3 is CASSYGGRGTDTQYF. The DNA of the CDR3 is TGTGCCAGCAGTTACGGGGGTCGGGGCACAGATACGCAGTATTTT.